Listed here are 24 T cell receptor beta chains from one sample, sequenced in a study of blood T cell repertoires in COVID-19. Data came from immunoSEQ multiplex PCR; TCRdb stores just in-frame clones and leaves some out. The sample holds about 250,000 clones, less than 90% seen once. Sequences were obtained from PBMCs or T cells enriched from blood (not recorded which). These receptors were obtained from a woman between 50 and 59 years old who had recovered from COVID-19.

V gene TRBV7-9 combines with J gene TRBJ2-3, with 13 bases identical to TRBD2. The CDR3 runs to 17 residues. Germline CDR1 and CDR2: SEHNR and FQNEAQ (reference sequence). V dropped 5 bases and J dropped 3; count of bases not matched to a gene: 8. CDR3 region: CASSPGTSGMRTDTQYF. CDR3 bases: TGTGCCAGCAGCCCCGGGACTAGCGGGATGAGAACAGATACGCAGTATTTT.

This clone was counted between two and nine times. Its ends do not fully match the called genes, so a read error is possible. The rearrangement joins TRBV5-1 to TRBJ2-7; D might be TRBD1 (6 bases). CDR3 length: 12 residues. Germline V lookup: CDR1 SGHRS, CDR2 YFSETQ. CDR3 amino acids: CASSSNGTPLRF. The CDR3 DNA follows: TGCGCCAGCAGCTCAAACGGGACACCGCTTCGTTTC.

The CDR3 DNA reads as TGCAGCGTTGAAGAAGGAAGGGACAGGGGGCTCCCTGGCTACACCTTC. This codes for CSVEEGRDRGLPGYTF. The rearrangement uses TRBV29-1 and TRBJ1-2; 12 nucleotides agree with TRBD1. The CDR3 contains 16 residues. CDR1 and CDR2 from the germline V gene are SQVTM and ANQGSEA. Losses at the gene ends were 0 bases for V and 7 bases for J; bases not matched to a gene: 9.

V and J are TRBV14 and TRBJ2-3; TRBD1 might be the D (5 bases). Trimming removed 4 bases from V and 7 bases from J, with 9 bases in between. The CDR3 has 12 residues. The germline V gene encodes CDR1 SGHDN and CDR2 FVKESK. The CDR3 sequence is CASSPQGNTQYF. CDR3 nucleotides: TGTGCCAGCAGCCCTCAGGGAAATACGCAGTATTTT.

CDR3 amino acids: CASSRGEETQYF. Written as DNA, the CDR3 is TGTGCCAGCTCACGGGGGGAAGAGACCCAGTACTTC. This chain connects TRBV18 to TRBJ2-5, with D perhaps TRBD2 (6 bases). This CDR3 has 12 residues. Trimming removed 4 bases from V and 3 bases from J, with 6 bases in between. The germline CDR1 and CDR2 sequences are KGHSH and LQKENI.

Of note for this clone: The same CDR3 is also encoded by other DNA sequences in this sample. The CDR3 spells CASSLGLAGGETQYF. The CDR3 coding sequence is TGTGCCAGCAGCTTAGGACTAGCGGGAGGAGAGACCCAGTACTTC. The chain links TRBV11-3 to TRBJ2-5, with TRBD2 matching 13 bases. Germline lookup yields CDR1 SGHNT and CDR2 YENEEA. The CDR3 sequence is 15 residues long. V shed 1 base, J shed 4 bases, and the junction held 0 bases outside the gene matches.

This chain links TRBV28 with TRBJ1-4, with 8 bases lining up with TRBD1. V was pared by 3 bases and J by 5 bases, with 5 bases of the junction left unmatched. CDR1 and CDR2 from the germline V gene are MDHEN and SYDVKM. The CDR3 totals 15 residues. CDR3 amino acids: CASSFFGTGNEKLFF. As DNA, the CDR3 is TGTGCCAGCAGTTTCTTCGGGACAGGAAATGAAAAACTGTTTTTT.

The chain joins TRBV4-2 to TRBJ1-2; no reliable D call. CDR1 and CDR2 from the germline V gene are LGHNA and YNFKEQ. The CDR3 is 13 residues long. Trimming removed 6 bases from V and 4 bases from J, with 12 bases in between. The CDR3 reads CASRSTPFYGYTF. CDR3 bases: TGTGCCAGCAGATCGACTCCTTTCTATGGCTACACCTTC.

This clone was detected only a few times. The chain employs TRBV20-1 and TRBJ2-1; weak D call: TRBD1 (6 bases). The germline CDR1 and CDR2 sequences are DFQATT and SNEGSKA (reference sequence). Trimming shortened V by 3 bases and J by 7 bases, and 19 bases separated the two germline ends. This CDR3 has 15 amino acids. The CDR3 loop reads CSASIRRTAGNEQFF. CDR3 DNA sequence: TGCAGTGCTAGTATTCGCCGGACAGCTGGGAATGAGCAGTTCTTC.

The chain links TRBV7-2 to TRBJ1-2; no clear D gene. Trimming removed 1 base from V and 2 bases from J, with 8 bases in between. Germline CDR1 is SGHTA and CDR2 is FQGNSA. The CDR3 spans 14 residues. In DNA, the CDR3 is TGTGCCAGCAGCTTAGGGCACTACAACTATGGCTACACCTTC. Translated: CASSLGHYNYGYTF.

The CDR3 loop reads CASRRQGEETQYF. CDR3 sequence (DNA): TGTGCCAGCAGAAGACAGGGAGAAGAGACCCAGTACTTC. The chain is built from TRBV6-5 and TRBJ2-5; TRBD1 aligns across 7 bases. Germline values: CDR1 MNHEY, CDR2 SVGAGI. The CDR3 runs to 13 residues. Trimming cost V 6 bases and J 3 bases; bases outside gene matches: 4.

Comments on this clone: Distinct nucleotide sequences in the sample also encode this CDR3. The chain recombines TRBV28 with TRBJ2-2, with D tentatively TRBD2 (6 bases). The CDR3 spans 15 residues. Per the germline V gene, CDR1 is MDHEN and CDR2 is SYDVKM. V gave up 2 bases and J gave up 4 bases, with 11 bases separating them. Written as DNA, the CDR3 is TGTGCCAGCAGTTTAGTCGGGAGCGGCACCGGGGAGCTGTTTTTT. Translating it yields CASSLVGSGTGELFF.

This clone was detected once. This rearrangement joins TRBV9 to TRBJ1-2, with no clear D. The V end was cut by 3 bases, the J end by 7 bases, with 19 bases between. Germline lookup yields CDR1 SGDLS and CDR2 YYNGEE. The CDR3 is made up of 15 amino acids. CDR3 DNA sequence: TGTGCCAGCAGCGAAAGCCCAGACTCACGGGGTGGCTACACCTTC. This gives the protein CASSESPDSRGGYTF.

This chain connects TRBV19 to TRBJ2-7; a possible D gene is TRBD2 (6 bases). The ends were cut back, 6 bases at V and 1 base at J, with 16 bases in the middle. Germline-derived CDR1 and CDR2 are LNHDA and SQIVND (reference sequence). This CDR3 is 15 amino acids long. CDR3 nucleotides: TGTGCCAGTAGCAAGACTAGTCTTAGTTCCTACGAGCAGTACTTC. It yields the protein CASSKTSLSSYEQYF.

The chain recombines TRBV28 with TRBJ1-6, with 10 positions matching TRBD1. The J segment lost 4 bases and the V segment lost 9 bases, leaving 3 bases of the junction unmatched. The V gene's germline CDR1 is MDHEN and CDR2 SYDVKM. The CDR3 runs 14 residues. The CDR3 is CASGTGVYNSPLHF. The CDR3 nucleotides read TGTGCCAGTGGGACAGGGGTTTATAATTCACCCCTCCACTTT.

The chain recombines TRBV6-5 with TRBJ2-7; 10 bases map to TRBD1. CDR1 MNHEY and CDR2 SVGAGI come from the germline V gene. The CDR3 consists of 12 residues. J was trimmed by 4 bases and V by 8 bases; bases with no gene match: 2. The CDR3 DNA reads as TGTGCCAGCTGGACAGGGGGTTACGAGCAGTACTTC. Encoded protein: CASWTGGYEQYF.

The rearrangement links TRBV24-1 to TRBJ2-3; 8 positions match TRBD2. The CDR3 consists of 17 residues. V was pared by 2 bases and J by 2 bases, with 8 bases of the junction left unmatched. Germline-derived CDR1 and CDR2 are KGHDR and SFDVKD. CDR3 nucleotides: TGTGCCACCAGTGATTGGGGAGCGGGAGACTCCACAGATACGCAGTATTTT. This codes for CATSDWGAGDSTDTQYF.

As DNA, the CDR3 is TGTGCCAGCAGCCCCGGGGGGGCGTTGGGTGAAGCTTTCTTT. Its protein is CASSPGGALGEAFF. The chain combines TRBV28 with TRBJ1-1; perhaps TRBD1 as D (6 bases). The CDR3 covers 14 residues. Trimming cost V 6 bases and J 7 bases, with 18 bases left between them. The germline V gene encodes CDR1 MDHEN and CDR2 SYDVKM.

V and J are TRBV5-1 and TRBJ2-5; TRBD2 aligns across 16 bases. Germline values: CDR1 SGHRS, CDR2 YFSETQ. Trimming cost V 4 bases and J 4 bases; bases outside gene matches: 4. The CDR3 extends over 16 amino acids. In DNA form, the CDR3 reads TGCGCCAGCAGCGGCGGGACTAGCGGGAGGGCAGAGACCCAGTACTTC. Translated, it gives CASSGGTSGRAETQYF.

The chain carries TRBV28 and TRBJ1-1, with D uncertain. V gave up 5 bases and J gave up 7 bases, with 11 bases separating them. CDR3 size: 12 residues. CDR1 is MDHEN, CDR2 SYDVKM, per germline. The CDR3 here is CASSLDKDEAFF. The CDR3 DNA is TGTGCCAGCAGTCTCGACAAAGATGAAGCTTTCTTT.

V usage is TRBV6-5 and J usage is TRBJ1-5, with no clear D. Trimming cost V 6 bases and J 7 bases, with 13 bases left between them. Germline CDR1 MNHEY, CDR2 SVGAGI. There are 13 residues in the CDR3. As DNA, the CDR3 is TGTGCCAGCAGAACGAACCGCGGGCAGCCCCAGCATTTT. The encoded protein is CASRTNRGQPQHF.

The gene calls are TRBV7-9 and TRBJ2-1; tentatively, D is TRBD1 (6 bases). V was clipped by 5 bases and J by 1 base, with 12 bases between them. Germline CDR1 is SEHNR and CDR2 is FQNEAQ (reference sequence). The CDR3 covers 15 residues. The CDR3 region has the DNA TGTGCCAGCAGCCAAACCGGGACATCCTACAATGAGCAGTTCTTC. This gives the protein CASSQTGTSYNEQFF.

The chain carries TRBV5-1 and TRBJ1-1; the D gene is possibly TRBD1 (6 bases). The CDR3 has 13 residues. The germline V and J ends were trimmed by 1 base and 5 bases, with 9 bases remaining between them. Germline CDR1 SGHRS, CDR2 YFSETQ. CDR3 coding DNA: TGCGCCAGCAGCTTGATAAGGGGGACTGAAGCTTTCTTT. Its protein is CASSLIRGTEAFF.

The V gene is TRBV7-2, the J gene TRBJ2-7, with D perhaps TRBD2 (5 bases). Germline V gene lookup returns CDR1 SGHTA and CDR2 FQGNSA. The CDR3 consists of 15 residues. V was shortened by 1 base and J by 3 bases, with 13 bases between the two germline ends. The CDR3 bases are TGTGCCAGCAGCTTAGACGATACAGAGGGCTACGAGCAGTACTTC. This encodes CASSLDDTEGYEQYF.